These 29 T cell receptor beta chains originate from one sample sequenced in a study of T cell responses to AZD1222 COVID-19 vaccine. The assay was immunoSEQ multiplex PCR, and TCRdb's table has in-frame clones only and misses some. The sample has over 60,000 clones, 80% to 90% seen once. The source was peripheral blood, collected on day 0 of AZD1222 vaccination. These receptors were taken from an adult in good health.

The chain carries TRBV5-4 and TRBJ1-6; 7 nucleotides agree with TRBD1. The J segment lost 2 bases and the V segment lost 3 bases, leaving 5 bases of the junction unmatched. The germline gives CDR1 SGHNT, CDR2 YYREEE (reference sequence). The CDR3 runs 16 residues. The CDR3 coding sequence is TGTGCCAGCAGCTCAGCAGGGGGGACCTATAATTCACCCCTCCACTTT. Protein sequence: CASSSAGGTYNSPLHF. Using reference TRBV5-4 and TRBJ1-6 for the parts outside the CDR3, the full variable domain is ETGVTQSPTHLIKTRGQQVTLRCSSQSGHNTVSWYQQALGQGPQFIFQYYREEENGRGNFPPRFSGLQFPNYSSELNVNALELDDSALYLCASSSAGGTYNSPLHFGNGTRLTVT.

The chain's CDR3 is CASSLTGRWEQYF. CDR3 bases: TGTGCCAGCAGCTTAACAGGGCGGTGGGAGCAGTACTTC. V usage is TRBV11-2 and J usage is TRBJ2-7, with D maybe TRBD1 (6 bases). The CDR3 is 13 amino acids. The germline gives CDR1 SGHAT, CDR2 FQNNGV. Trimming shortened V by 2 bases and J by 7 bases, and 12 bases separated the two germline ends.

The J gene is TRBJ2-3, the V gene TRBV4-2, with 11 bases aligning to TRBD2. With V trimmed by 1 base and J by 4 bases, 1 base remained unmatched. The CDR3 spans 15 residues. The germline V gene has CDR1 LGHNA and CDR2 YNFKEQ. CDR3 loop: CASSQGLAGPDTQYF. CDR3 DNA: TGTGCCAGCAGCCAAGGACTAGCGGGGCCAGATACGCAGTATTTT.

The gene calls are TRBV7-2 and TRBJ2-7; either TRBD1 or TRBD2 may supply D (5 bases each). Germline CDR1 is SGHTA and CDR2 is FQGNSA. Trimming shortened V by 5 bases and J by 3 bases, and 17 bases separated the two germline ends. There are 15 residues in the CDR3. CDR3 region: CASSMDGGLGYEQYF. The CDR3 region has the DNA TGTGCCAGCAGCATGGATGGGGGATTAGGCTACGAGCAGTACTTC.

The chain joins TRBV21-1 to TRBJ1-4; TRBD1 is taken as the D call from the table, unchecked against the DNA. TRBV21-1 corresponds to a pseudogene. The CDR3 loop spans 14 amino acids. CDR3 nucleotides: TGTGCCAGCAGAATGGGACAGCCGCCTGAAAAACTGTTTTTT. Translation: CASRMGQPPEKLFF.

This chain links TRBV2 with TRBJ1-6, with a possible D match to TRBD1 (5 bases). Looked up from germline, CDR1 is SNHLY and CDR2 is FYNNEI. Trimming took 8 bases from V and 6 from J, leaving 17 bases between them. The CDR3 contains 15 residues. CDR3 in DNA: TGTGCCAGCGGTAAGACAGAATTTCCTAATTCACCCCTCCACTTT. Translated, it gives CASGKTEFPNSPLHF.

In its sample, this clone was seen once. J is TRBJ1-2 and V is TRBV30; D gene ambiguous. The CDR3 contains 13 residues. V was cut by 1 base and J by 0 bases, with 6 bases left in between. The germline gives CDR1 GTSNPN, CDR2 SVGIG (reference sequence). Written as DNA, the CDR3 is TGTGCCTGGAGTGCGGGAGCTAACTATGGCTACACCTTC. Residues: CAWSAGANYGYTF.

This chain uses TRBV5-1 with TRBJ1-4; possible D gene TRBD1, 5 bases. This CDR3 is 14 amino acids long. V was shortened by 5 bases and J by 7 bases, with 15 bases between the two germline ends. Germline values: CDR1 SGHRS, CDR2 YFSETQ. The CDR3 spells CASRPLGVGEKLFF. CDR3 in DNA: TGCGCCAGCAGACCCTTGGGGGTAGGTGAAAAACTGTTTTTT.

The chain links TRBV5-4 to TRBJ1-3; TRBD1 might be the D (6 bases). CDR3 size: 20 residues. From germline, CDR1 is SGHNT and CDR2 YYREEE (reference sequence). V lost 4 bases, J lost 2 bases, and 28 bases lay in between. The CDR3 DNA follows: TGTGCCAGCAGCCGTCTTACCCGGGACACCGGTACCACCGCTGGAAACACCATATATTTT. Amino acids: CASSRLTRDTGTTAGNTIYF.

This clone was counted once. The chain carries TRBV7-2 and TRBJ1-1; no definite D call. V lost 5 bases to trimming and J lost 1 base, with 8 bases between them. Germline V gene sequence: CDR1 SGHTA, CDR2 FQGNSA. This CDR3 spans 13 amino acids. CDR3 bases: TGTGCCAGCAGCACCAAAAAGAACACTGAAGCTTTCTTT. Its protein product is CASSTKKNTEAFF.

The genes are TRBV3-1 (or the pseudogene TRBV3-2) and TRBJ2-7; D may match TRBD1 or TRBD2 (6 bases each). V lost 1 base to trimming and J lost 6 bases, with 13 bases between them. The V gene's germline CDR1 is LGHDT and CDR2 YNNKEL (reference sequence). The CDR3 loop spans 14 amino acids. The CDR3 is CASSQGSGATEQYF. The CDR3 DNA reads as TGTGCCAGCAGCCAAGGGTCGGGGGCGACCGAGCAGTACTTC.

In nucleotides, the CDR3 is TGTGCCAGCAGCCCAAAGATGGGGACACTGAACACTGAAGCTTTCTTT. Amino acids: CASSPKMGTLNTEAFF. The V call is TRBV9, the J call TRBJ1-1; weak D call: TRBD1 (6 bases). Germline lookup yields CDR1 SGDLS and CDR2 YYNGEE. The CDR3 runs 16 residues. Trimming pared 4 bases from V and 0 bases from J, leaving 16 bases between. The full variable domain, in which reference TRBV9 and TRBJ1-1 provide the parts outside the CDR3, is DSGVTQTPKHLITATGQRVTLRCSPRSGDLSVYWYQQSLDQGLQFLIQYYNGEERAKGNILERFSAQQFPDLHSELNLSSLELGDSALYFCASSPKMGTLNTEAFFGQGTRLTVV.

The chain has TRBV19 and TRBJ1-6; no firm D call. This CDR3 is built from 11 residues. CDR1 and CDR2 from the germline V gene are LNHDA and SQIVND (reference sequence). Trimming removed 7 bases at V and 14 bases at J, with 12 bases between. As DNA, the CDR3 is TGTGCCAGTAAGGAGGGCGGGGCCCTCCACTTT. The encoded protein is CASKEGGALHF.

This clone has a single count. The rearrangement joins TRBV3-1 (or the pseudogene TRBV3-2) to TRBJ1-1; no clear D gene. From germline, CDR1 is LGHDT and CDR2 YNNKEL (reference sequence). V was cut by 4 bases and J by 1 base, with 16 bases left in between. The CDR3 length is 16 residues. In DNA form, the CDR3 reads TGTGCCAGCAGCCCGAAGGTCAGGTTGGGGAACACTGAAGCTTTCTTT. Translating it yields CASSPKVRLGNTEAFF.

V gene TRBV5-1 combines with J gene TRBJ1-2; D possibly corresponds to TRBD1 (6 bases). The CDR3 contains 13 residues. CDR1 is SGHRS and CDR2 is YFSETQ in the germline V gene. The V gene lost 0 bases and the J gene lost 8 bases, with 11 bases spanning the gap. The chain's CDR3 is CASSLDRVGGYTF. The CDR3, as DNA: TGCGCCAGCAGCTTGGACAGGGTGGGAGGCTACACCTTC.

The rearrangement joins TRBV3-1 (or the pseudogene TRBV3-2) to TRBJ1-5; 8 nucleotides agree with TRBD1. Germline V gene sequence: CDR1 LGHDT, CDR2 YNNKEL (reference sequence). Trimming at V came to 6 bases and at J to 3 bases, leaving 4 bases not matched to a gene. The CDR3 is 14 residues long. The CDR3 DNA reads TGTGCCAGCAGTCGGACAGGGATCAATCAGCCCCAGCATTTT. Amino acid sequence: CASSRTGINQPQHF.

The chain links TRBV4-1 to TRBJ1-1; D is unresolved. The CDR3 contains 15 residues. Germline-derived CDR1 and CDR2 are MGHRA and YSYEKL. V was trimmed by 4 bases and J by 6 bases, leaving 18 bases between them. The CDR3 loop is CASSPTWELGPEAFF. The CDR3 region has the DNA TGCGCCAGCAGCCCGACGTGGGAGTTGGGCCCTGAAGCTTTCTTT.

Here the CDR3 reads CASSWDRGNTEAFF. CDR3 DNA sequence: TGCGCCAGCAGCTGGGACAGGGGGAACACTGAAGCTTTCTTT. This chain uses TRBV5-1 with TRBJ1-1, with TRBD1 identical over 10 bases. V lost 3 bases, J lost 1 base, and 0 bases stayed unmatched. This CDR3 comprises 14 residues. The V gene's germline CDR1 is SGHRS and CDR2 YFSETQ.

The V and J genes are TRBV28 and TRBJ2-1; 13 bases map to TRBD2. V dropped 6 bases and J dropped 7; count of bases not matched to a gene: 0. The germline CDR1 and CDR2 sequences are MDHEN and SYDVKM. The CDR3 sequence is 13 residues long. The CDR3 sequence is CASRGLAGNEQFF. The CDR3 region has the DNA TGTGCCAGCAGGGGACTAGCGGGGAATGAGCAGTTCTTC.

The chain carries TRBV4-2 and TRBJ1-1, with a weak D call TRBD1 (5 bases). The CDR3 covers 14 residues. Trimming pared 0 bases from V and 6 bases from J, leaving 11 bases between. Per germline, CDR1 LGHNA and CDR2 YNFKEQ. The CDR3 is CASSQDRGISEAFF. The CDR3 DNA sequence: TGTGCCAGCAGCCAAGATCGGGGGATTTCTGAAGCTTTCTTT.

This sequence joins TRBV2 and TRBJ2-4, with D possibly matching TRBD1 (6 bases). With 8 bases removed from V and 0 bases from J, the gap between germline ends came to 17 bases. Germline V gives CDR1 SNHLY, CDR2 FYNNEI. The CDR3 loop spans 16 amino acids. In DNA form, the CDR3 reads TGTGCCAGCTCCGCCGGGGACACAATAGCCAAAAACATTCAGTACTTC. As protein: CASSAGDTIAKNIQYF. Filled out from reference TRBV2 and TRBJ2-4, the complete variable domain reads EPEVTQTPSHQVTQMGQEVILRCVPISNHLYFYWYRQILGQKVEFLVSFYNNEISEKSEIFDDQFSVERPDGSNFTLKIRSTKLEDSAMYFCASSAGDTIAKNIQYFGAGTRLSVL.

CDR3 protein: CATSRDGYEQYF. The CDR3 bases are TGTGCCACCAGCAGAGATGGGTACGAGCAGTACTTC. The chain couples TRBV15 to TRBJ2-7; D gene unclear. This CDR3 region has 12 residues. V was clipped by 0 bases and J by 4 bases, with 4 bases between them. The germline V gene encodes CDR1 LNHNV and CDR2 YYDKDF (reference sequence). The full variable domain, its missing parts supplied by reference TRBV15 and TRBJ2-7, is DAMVIQNPRYQVTQFGKPVTLSCSQTLNHNVMYWYQQKSSQAPKLLFHYYDKDFNNEADTPDNFQSRRPNTSFCFLDIRSPGLGDTAMYLCATSRDGYEQYFGPGTRLTVT.

The chain uses TRBV20-1 and TRBJ1-1; tentative D call: TRBD1 (5 bases). The CDR3 runs 11 residues. In germline, CDR1 is DFQATT, CDR2 SNEGSKA (reference sequence). CDR3 sequence: CGGRLNTEAFF. The CDR3, as DNA: TGCGGGGGACGGCTGAACACTGAAGCTTTCTTT.

V gene TRBV24-1 combines with J gene TRBJ1-6; perhaps TRBD1 as D (5 bases). Germline V gene lookup returns CDR1 KGHDR and CDR2 SFDVKD. Deletions cut 4 bases from V and 7 bases from J, with 13 bases between. There are 15 residues in the CDR3. The CDR3 is CATSDSGRINSPLHF. CDR3 DNA sequence: TGTGCCACCAGTGACTCGGGACGGATAAATTCACCCCTCCACTTT.

This sequence joins TRBV19 and TRBJ1-4; no clear D. The CDR3 consists of 16 residues. V lost 4 bases, J lost 3 bases, and 15 bases lay in between. Germline CDR1 is LNHDA and CDR2 is SQIVND (reference sequence). CDR3 in amino acids: CASSRGLDNANEKLFF. For the CDR3, the DNA is TGTGCCAGTAGTAGAGGGTTGGATAACGCTAATGAAAAACTGTTTTTT.

This clone occurred a few times. The rearrangement joins TRBV7-3 to TRBJ2-6, with D unresolved. The CDR3 runs to 14 residues. V was trimmed by 5 bases and J by 2 bases, leaving 7 bases between them. From germline, CDR1 is SGHTA and CDR2 FQGTGA. CDR3 in DNA: TGTGCCAGCAGCCTGACTGCTGGGGCCAACGTCCTGACTTTC. Its protein product is CASSLTAGANVLTF.

The CDR3 is CASRQGANTIYF. The CDR3 DNA reads TGTGCCAGCAGACAGGGGGCAAACACCATATATTTT. The gene calls are TRBV28 and TRBJ1-3, with 9 positions matching TRBD1. V shed 6 bases, J shed 6 bases, and the junction held 0 bases outside the gene matches. Germline loops: CDR1 MDHEN, CDR2 SYDVKM. The length of the CDR3 is 12 residues.

The V gene is TRBV5-8, the J gene TRBJ1-5; TRBD1 is a possible D gene (5 bases). V was shortened by 0 bases and J by 9 bases, with 13 bases between the two germline ends. The CDR3 runs 14 residues. CDR1 and CDR2 (germline): SGHTS, YDEGEE. CDR3: CASSLAGAWGPQHF. For the CDR3, the DNA is TGTGCCAGCAGCTTGGCCGGGGCATGGGGGCCCCAGCATTTT.

V gene TRBV7-9 combines with J gene TRBJ2-2; D might be TRBD2 (6 bases). The germline V and J ends were trimmed by 0 bases and 5 bases, with 7 bases remaining between them. The CDR3 loop spans 14 amino acids. Germline CDR1 reads SEHNR; CDR2 reads FQNEAQ (reference sequence). CDR3 DNA: TGTGCCAGCAGCTTAGCCGCGGGAACCGGGGAGCTGTTTTTT. Translated, it gives CASSLAAGTGELFF.